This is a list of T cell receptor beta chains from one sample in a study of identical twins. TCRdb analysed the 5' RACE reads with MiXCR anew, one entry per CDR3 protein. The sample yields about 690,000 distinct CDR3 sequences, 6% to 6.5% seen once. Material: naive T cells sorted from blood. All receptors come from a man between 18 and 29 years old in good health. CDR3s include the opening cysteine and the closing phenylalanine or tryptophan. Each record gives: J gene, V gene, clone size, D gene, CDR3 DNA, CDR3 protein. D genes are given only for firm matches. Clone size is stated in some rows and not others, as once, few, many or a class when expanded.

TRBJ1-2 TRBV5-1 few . TGCGCCAGCAGTTCAACAGGGCCACGTGGCTACACCTTC CASSSTGPRGYTF
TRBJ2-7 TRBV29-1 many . TGCAGCGTTGCACAGGGGACTTACGAGCAGTACTTC CSVAQGTYEQYF
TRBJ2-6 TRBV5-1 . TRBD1 TGCGCCAGCAGAGATATGGGACAGGGAGGACCTGGGGCCAACGTCCTGACTTTC CASRDMGQGGPGANVLTF
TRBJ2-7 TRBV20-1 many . TGCAGTGCTAACCCACTGCCGGGCGAGCAGTACTTC CSANPLPGEQYF
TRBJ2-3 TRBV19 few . TGTGCCAGTAGTATAGATCGTTCGAGCATAGATACGCAGTATTTT CASSIDRSSIDTQYF
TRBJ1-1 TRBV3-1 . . TGTGCCAGCAGCCAAGCCGACAGCAGAGCTTTCTTT CASSQADSRAFF
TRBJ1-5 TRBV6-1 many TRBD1 TGTGCCAGCAGGCAGGACAGGGGCAATCAGCCCCAGCATTTT CASRQDRGNQPQHF
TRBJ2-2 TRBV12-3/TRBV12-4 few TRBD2 TGTGCCAGCAGTCCCTCTGCGGGAGGAGACACCGGGGAGCTGTTTTTT CASSPSAGGDTGELFF
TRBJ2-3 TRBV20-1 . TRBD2 TGCAGTGCTAATGCGGGAGTGGCAGATACGCAGTATTTT CSANAGVADTQYF
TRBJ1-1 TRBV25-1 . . TGTGCCAGCAGAAGGGAAGCTTTCTTT CASRREAFF
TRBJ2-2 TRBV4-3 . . TGCGCCAGCAGCCAAGATGCACTCCTCACCGGGGAGCTGTTTTTT CASSQDALLTGELFF
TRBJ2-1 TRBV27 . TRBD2 TGTGCCAGCAGTCTAGGACTAGGAAGTGAGCAGTTCTTC CASSLGLGSEQFF
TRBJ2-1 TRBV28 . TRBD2 TGTGCCAGCGGGGGGACTAGCGGTGATGAGCAGTTCTTC CASGGTSGDEQFF
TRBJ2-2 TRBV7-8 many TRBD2 TGTGCCAGCAGCTTATGGCTAGCGGGCGCCGCCGGGGAGCTGTTTTTT CASSLWLAGAAGELFF
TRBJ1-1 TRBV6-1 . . TGTGCCAGTGCCGGGACAAGGGCTGAAGCTTTCTTT CASAGTRAEAFF
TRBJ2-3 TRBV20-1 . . TGCAGTGCTAGGATGGACGGACGTAGCACAGATACGCAGTATTTT CSARMDGRSTDTQYF
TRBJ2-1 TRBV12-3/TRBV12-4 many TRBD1 TGTGCCAGCAGTTTATCAGGGACAGGCGAAGCGAATGAGCAGTTCTTC CASSLSGTGEANEQFF
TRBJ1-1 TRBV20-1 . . TGCAGTGCTCGCGTCGGGACGGACGACTATTGGAACACTGAAGCTTTCTTT CSARVGTDDYWNTEAFF
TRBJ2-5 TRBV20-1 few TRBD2 TGCAGTGCGCGACTAGCGGGAGGGGAAGAGACCCAGTACTTC CSARLAGGEETQYF
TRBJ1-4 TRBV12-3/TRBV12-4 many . TGTGCCAGCAGCCCTGGCAGGGGCAGGGAAAAACTGTTTTTT CASSPGRGREKLFF
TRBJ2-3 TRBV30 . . TGTGCCTGGAGTAGGGCAGATACGCAGTATTTT CAWSRADTQYF
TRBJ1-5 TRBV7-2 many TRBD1 TGTGCCAGCAGCTCCCGACAGGGACAAAATCAGCCCCAGCATTTT CASSSRQGQNQPQHF
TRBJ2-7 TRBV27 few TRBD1 TGTGCCAGCAGTTTATCGGGGACAGTCTCCTACGAGCAGTACTTC CASSLSGTVSYEQYF
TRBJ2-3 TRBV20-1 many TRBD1 TGCAGTGCTAGAGGACAGGGGACTGCAGATACGCAGTATTTT CSARGQGTADTQYF
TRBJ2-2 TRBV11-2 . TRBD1 TGTGCCAGCAGCTCGACCTCCCTCCACAGGGGGAAAACCGGGGAGCTGTTTTTT CASSSTSLHRGKTGELFF
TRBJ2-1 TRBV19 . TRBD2 TGTGCCAGTAGCCCTAGCGGGAGCGCCTACAATGAGCAGTTCTTC CASSPSGSAYNEQFF
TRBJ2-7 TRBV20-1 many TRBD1 TGCAGTGCTAGCCGGGTGAACAGGGGTTCGTCCTACGAGCAGTACTTC CSASRVNRGSSYEQYF
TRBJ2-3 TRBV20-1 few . TGCAGTGCCTCCCTGGTGGGATTCGGCTCGGCAGATACGCAGTATTTT CSASLVGFGSADTQYF
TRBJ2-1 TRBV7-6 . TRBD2 TGTGCCAGCAGCTTAGAAGGGACCCCGCGCGGGAGTTACAATGAGCAGTTCTTC CASSLEGTPRGSYNEQFF
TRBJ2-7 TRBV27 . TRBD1 TGTGCCAGCAGACTCGGGACAGGGGCCTACGAGCAGTACTTC CASRLGTGAYEQYF
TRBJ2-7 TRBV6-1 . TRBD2 TGTGCCAGCAGTCAACTGGGGGTCGGACTAGAGGTTCTGAGGGAGCAGTACTTC CASSQLGVGLEVLREQYF
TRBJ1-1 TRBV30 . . TGTGCCTGGGGGATCGTGGGTTCAGGCACTGAAGCTTTCTTT CAWGIVGSGTEAFF
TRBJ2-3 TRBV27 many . TGTGCCAGCAGCACCGGGACAAGTAGCACAGATACGCAGTATTTT CASSTGTSSTDTQYF
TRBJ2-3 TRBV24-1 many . TGTGCCACCAGTGCGTCTGGGGAAGGCACAGATACGCAGTATTTT CATSASGEGTDTQYF
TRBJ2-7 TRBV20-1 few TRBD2 TGCAGTGCTAGAGATTCTCTAGCGGGAGCCCTTTTTTACGAGCAGTACTTC CSARDSLAGALFYEQYF
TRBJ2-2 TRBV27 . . TGTGCCGCTGGGGAGTGGGCTAACACCGGGGAGCTGTTTTTT CAAGEWANTGELFF